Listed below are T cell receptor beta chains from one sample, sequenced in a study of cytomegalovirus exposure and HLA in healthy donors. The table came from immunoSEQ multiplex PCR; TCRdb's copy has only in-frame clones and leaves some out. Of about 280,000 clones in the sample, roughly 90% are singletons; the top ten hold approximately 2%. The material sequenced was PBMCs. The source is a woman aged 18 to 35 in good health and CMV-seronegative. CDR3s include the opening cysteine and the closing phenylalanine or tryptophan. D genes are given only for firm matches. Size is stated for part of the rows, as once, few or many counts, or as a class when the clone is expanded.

CDR3aa: CASTTNTEAFF
CDR3nt: TGTGCCAGCACCACAAACACTGAAGCTTTCTTT
v_gene: TRBV6-5
j_gene: TRBJ1-1
d_gene: .
abundance: .

CDR3aa: CATRPPGTGAYEQYF
CDR3nt: TGTGCCACCCGCCCGCCCGGGACAGGGGCCTACGAGCAGTACTTC
v_gene: TRBV28
j_gene: TRBJ2-7
d_gene: TRBD1
abundance: .

CDR3aa: CAWQGAANTEAFF
CDR3nt: TGTGCCTGGCAGGGGGCCGCGAACACTGAAGCTTTCTTT
v_gene: TRBV30
j_gene: TRBJ1-1
d_gene: TRBD1
abundance: .

CDR3aa: CASSVGGRGPYTDTQYF
CDR3nt: TGTGCCAGCAGCGTAGGTGGTCGGGGTCCATACACAGATACGCAGTATTTT
v_gene: TRBV9
j_gene: TRBJ2-3
d_gene: .
abundance: .

CDR3aa: CASSQEAGFSVNSPLHF
CDR3nt: TGCGCCAGCAGCCAAGAGGCAGGGTTCTCGGTAAATTCACCCCTCCACTTT
v_gene: TRBV4-1
j_gene: TRBJ1-6
d_gene: .
abundance: .

CDR3aa: CASSIDLARGRRTEAFF
CDR3nt: TGTGCCAGTAGTATAGATCTGGCCAGGGGGCGGAGGACTGAAGCTTTCTTT
v_gene: TRBV19
j_gene: TRBJ1-1
d_gene: TRBD1
abundance: .

CDR3aa: CASSSGLALTYNEQFF
CDR3nt: TGCGCCAGCAGCTCGGGACTAGCGTTGACCTACAATGAGCAGTTCTTC
v_gene: TRBV5-1
j_gene: TRBJ2-1
d_gene: TRBD2
abundance: .

CDR3aa: CASSTSKGGLVETQYF
CDR3nt: TGTGCCAGCAGCACATCTAAGGGAGGGTTGGTGGAGACCCAGTACTTC
v_gene: TRBV5-4
j_gene: TRBJ2-5
d_gene: TRBD2
abundance: .

CDR3aa: CASSNTGGWETQYF
CDR3nt: TGTGCCAGCAGCAATACAGGGGGCTGGGAGACCCAGTACTTC
v_gene: TRBV11-2
j_gene: TRBJ2-5
d_gene: TRBD1
abundance: .

CDR3aa: CAISEVTRLYGYTF
CDR3nt: TGTGCCATCAGTGAGGTAACCCGACTCTATGGCTACACCTTC
v_gene: TRBV10-3
j_gene: TRBJ1-2
d_gene: .
abundance: .

CDR3aa: CASSPVGQGAYYGYTF
CDR3nt: TGTGCCAGCAGTCCCGTCGGACAGGGGGCCTACTATGGCTACACCTTC
v_gene: TRBV27
j_gene: TRBJ1-2
d_gene: TRBD1
abundance: .

CDR3aa: CASSSWTLGMNTEAFF
CDR3nt: TGTGCCAGCAGTTCCTGGACACTGGGGATGAACACTGAAGCTTTCTTT
v_gene: TRBV6-5
j_gene: TRBJ1-1
d_gene: .
abundance: .

CDR3aa: CASSYISGQGAGYTF
CDR3nt: TGTGCCAGCAGTTACATATCGGGACAGGGGGCTGGCTACACCTTC
v_gene: TRBV6-6
j_gene: TRBJ1-2
d_gene: TRBD1
abundance: few

CDR3aa: CSVDGDTSWRNTEAFF
CDR3nt: TGCAGCGTTGATGGGGACACAAGCTGGAGGAACACTGAAGCTTTCTTT
v_gene: TRBV29-1
j_gene: TRBJ1-1
d_gene: .
abundance: once

CDR3aa: CASSLGQYSNQPQHF
CDR3nt: TGTGCCAGCAGCTTGGGGCAATATAGCAATCAGCCCCAGCATTTT
v_gene: TRBV5-6
j_gene: TRBJ1-5
d_gene: .
abundance: .

CDR3aa: CASSLGQGLLPEAFF
CDR3nt: TGTGCCAGCAGCTTAGGACAGGGCTTATTACCTGAAGCTTTCTTT
v_gene: TRBV7-9
j_gene: TRBJ1-1
d_gene: TRBD1
abundance: .

CDR3aa: CASSLTTSNQPQHF
CDR3nt: TGTGCCAGCAGCTTAACGACTAGCAACCAGCCCCAGCATTTT
v_gene: TRBV7-8
j_gene: TRBJ1-5
d_gene: .
abundance: .

CDR3aa: CASRGLRGASYEQYF
CDR3nt: TGTGCCAGTAGAGGTTTGCGGGGGGCCTCCTACGAGCAGTACTTC
v_gene: TRBV19
j_gene: TRBJ2-7
d_gene: TRBD2
abundance: .

CDR3aa: CASSPGGNQPQHF
CDR3nt: TGCGCCAGCAGCCCCGGGGGGAATCAGCCCCAGCATTTT
v_gene: TRBV5-1
j_gene: TRBJ1-5
d_gene: .
abundance: .

CDR3aa: CASSVWTGHYGYTF
CDR3nt: TGTGCCAGCAGCGTATGGACAGGTCACTATGGCTACACCTTC
v_gene: TRBV9
j_gene: TRBJ1-2
d_gene: TRBD1
abundance: .

CDR3aa: CASRESKRLNTEAFF
CDR3nt: TGCGCCAGCAGAGAGTCGAAGAGATTGAACACTGAAGCTTTCTTT
v_gene: TRBV5-1
j_gene: TRBJ1-1
d_gene: .
abundance: few

CDR3aa: CASSSRTPPYEQYF
CDR3nt: TGTGCCAGCAGCTCCCGGACACCCCCCTACGAGCAGTACTTC
v_gene: TRBV7-2
j_gene: TRBJ2-7
d_gene: .
abundance: .

CDR3aa: CASNRDRGSNEQFF
CDR3nt: TGTGCCAGCAACCGGGACAGGGGGTCTAATGAGCAGTTCTTC
v_gene: TRBV6-1
j_gene: TRBJ2-1
d_gene: TRBD1
abundance: .

CDR3aa: CASSLGDRGYGYTF
CDR3nt: TGTGCCAGCAGCTTAGGGGACAGGGGCTATGGCTACACCTTC
v_gene: TRBV7-9
j_gene: TRBJ1-2
d_gene: TRBD1
abundance: .

CDR3aa: CASSYALAGGRETQYF
CDR3nt: TGTGCCAGCAGTTACGCATTAGCGGGGGGGCGGGAGACCCAGTACTTC
v_gene: TRBV6-5
j_gene: TRBJ2-5
d_gene: TRBD2
abundance: .

CDR3aa: CASSPQGNTEAFF
CDR3nt: TGTGCCAGCTCACCGCAGGGGAACACTGAAGCTTTCTTT
v_gene: TRBV18
j_gene: TRBJ1-1
d_gene: .
abundance: .